A single sample gave rise to the 8 T cell receptor beta chains below, sequenced in a study of blood T cell repertoires in COVID-19. Clones were sequenced by immunoSEQ multiplex PCR, and TCRdb holds only the in-frame ones, with some missing. Of about 210,000 clones listed, around four fifths are singletons. The specimen sequenced was peripheral blood. Receptors were obtained from a woman between 50 and 59 years old with active or convalescent COVID-19.

The chain couples TRBV5-4 to TRBJ2-3; TRBD1 is a possible D gene (5 bases). This CDR3 contains 14 residues. Germline-derived CDR1 and CDR2 are SGHNT and YYREEE (reference sequence). Trimming removed 0 bases from V and 3 bases from J, with 8 bases in between. The CDR3 spells CASSLVDRTDTQYF. Written as DNA, the CDR3 is TGTGCCAGCAGCTTGGTAGACAGAACAGATACGCAGTATTTT.

This chain joins TRBV5-1 and TRBJ2-3; 8 positions agree with TRBD2. From germline, CDR1 is SGHRS and CDR2 YFSETQ. This CDR3 is 15 amino acids long. The V and J ends lost 4 bases and 5 bases, in that order; junction bases with no gene match: 9. The CDR3 sequence: CASSLIAGPRDTQYF. In DNA form, the CDR3 reads TGCGCCAGCAGCCTGATAGCGGGACCACGAGATACGCAGTATTTT.

Of note for this clone: A much larger clone differs from this one at a single base, so this may be a read error. This chain uses TRBV2 with TRBJ2-7; the match to TRBD1 covers 11 bases. The J segment lost 5 bases and the V segment lost 4 bases, leaving 1 base of the junction unmatched. This CDR3 contains 13 residues. Germline V CDR1 and CDR2: SNHLY, FYNNEI. The CDR3 is CASSGTGGNEQYF. As DNA, the CDR3 is TGTGCCAGCAGTGGGACAGGGGGCAACGAGCAGTACTTC.

The J gene is TRBJ1-1, the V gene TRBV6-1, with D perhaps TRBD1 (6 bases). CDR1 and CDR2 (germline): MNHNS, SASEGT. The CDR3 is 15 residues long. V shed 3 bases and J shed 4 bases, with 15 bases lying between them. The CDR3 reads CASSDVLGGATEAFF. The DNA of the CDR3 is TGTGCCAGCAGTGACGTACTCGGGGGGGCCACTGAAGCTTTCTTT.

This chain links TRBV6-5 with TRBJ1-2; D possibly corresponds to TRBD1 (5 bases). The germline V gene has CDR1 MNHEY and CDR2 SVGAGI. The germline V and J ends were trimmed by 4 bases and 4 bases, with 10 bases remaining between them. This CDR3 has 13 residues. CDR3 DNA: TGTGCCAGCAGTTTAAGACAGCTCTATGGCTACACCTTC. Translating gives CASSLRQLYGYTF.

The chain has TRBV5-1 and TRBJ2-3; 8 bases line up with TRBD1. CDR1 and CDR2 from the germline V gene are SGHRS and YFSETQ. The CDR3 sequence is 15 residues long. V was clipped by 4 bases and J by 3 bases; unmatched bases: 7. CDR3 nucleotides: TGCGCCAGCAGCGCGCAGGGGGCCAATACAGATACGCAGTATTTT. Translation: CASSAQGANTDTQYF. Variable domain in full (rest from reference TRBV5-1 and TRBJ2-3): KAGVTQTPRYLIKTRGQQVTLSCSPISGHRSVSWYQQTPGQGLQFLFEYFSETQRNKGNFPGRFSGRQFSNSRSEMNVSTLELGDSALYLCASSAQGANTDTQYFGPGTRLTVL.

The chain joins TRBV5-5 to TRBJ2-1; 11 nucleotides match TRBD2. Germline V CDR1 and CDR2: SGHKS, YYEKEE (reference sequence). Trimming took 0 bases from V and 4 from J; bases not matched to a gene: 6. The CDR3 covers 17 residues. DNA for the CDR3: TGTGCCAGCAGCTTGGTGGCTAGCGGGGGGCTTTACAATGAGCAGTTCTTC. It is translated as CASSLVASGGLYNEQFF.

The CDR3, as DNA: TGTGCCAGCAGTTTAACTGCAGGGGGAATGAACACTGAAGCTTTCTTT. Encoded protein: CASSLTAGGMNTEAFF. The chain joins TRBV6-5 to TRBJ1-1; 7 bases align to TRBD1. The junction had 8 bases not matched to a gene; V was cut back by 4 bases and J by 0 bases. CDR3 length: 16 amino acids. Germline values: CDR1 MNHEY, CDR2 SVGAGI.